The clone carrying this T cell receptor beta chain was counted once. The antigen remains undetermined. An overlapping HIV-1 Gag peptide pool stimulated these cells at 0.75 to 1 ug/peptide/mL. Sorted nonresponding memory CD4+ T cells were CD40L-negative, CD69-negative, CD45RO-high. Stimulated PBMCs had first been depleted of CD8+ T cells. A roughly 19-hour stimulation of CD8-depleted PBMCs used anti-CD28/CD49d costimulation, CD40-blocking antibody and enfuvirtide. The CDR3 is 15 amino acids. The V gene's germline CDR1 is MNHNS and CDR2 SASEGT. V shed 1 base and J shed 7 bases, with 13 bases lying between them. The immunoSEQ assay was version 4, run in survey mode. Assay: immunoSEQ multiplex PCR; the TCRdb copy retains only in-frame clones and omits some. The data contain 64,000 or so clones, less than 85% of them singletons. The data were taken from a study of persistence of HIV-infected CD4 T cells. Study overall: Donors were ART-treated; their CMV- and Gag-responding CD4+ T cells were isolated.

General study results and limits: The rare CMV-responding cells with HIV-1 proviruses were not separately TCR-sequenced.

The chain has TRBV6-1 and TRBJ1-4; D uncertain. Sample: CD4+ T cells sorted from PBMCs after approximately 19-hour stimulation, taken from a patient who received antiretroviral therapy. The receptor's source is an adult man with HIV who was CMV-seropositive. CDR3: CASSEGGRPVEKLFF. CDR3 DNA sequence: TGTGCCAGCAGTGAAGGAGGCAGACCCGTTGAAAAACTGTTTTTT.